This TCR beta chain was recovered during a study of Ad26.COV2.S vaccination and SARS-CoV-2 variants. Assay: immunoSEQ multiplex PCR; the TCRdb copy retains only in-frame clones and omits some. The profile shows approximately 90,000 clones, roughly 84% of them singletons. The germline V and J ends were trimmed by 6 bases and 2 bases, with 7 bases remaining between them. CDR3 length: 13 amino acids. Germline V gene lookup returns CDR1 SNHLY and CDR2 FYNNEI. In regard to this clone: What it binds is unknown.

Findings and limits, study-wide: With respect to non-spike TCR breadth, vaccine and placebo recipients were similar. People who got the vaccine had more spike-specific TCR breadth than people who got placebo. The TCR breadth and depth analyses may have produced an underestimate of total T cell responses. In vaccinated individuals, spike-specific CD8+ and CD4+ T cell responses reportedly displayed substantial breadth.

This material consisted of peripheral blood, taken after recovery from COVID-19. The TCR comes from a human donor who had recovered from COVID-19. The chain couples TRBV2 to TRBJ2-2; no definite D call. The CDR3 here is CASSRQNTGELFF. CDR3 sequence (DNA): TGTGCCAGCAGCCGACAAAACACCGGGGAGCTGTTTTTT. Drawing the rest from reference TRBV2 and TRBJ2-2, the complete variable domain is EPEVTQTPSHQVTQMGQEVILRCVPISNHLYFYWYRQILGQKVEFLVSFYNNEISEKSEIFDDQFSVERPDGSNFTLKIRSTKLEDSAMYFCASSRQNTGELFFGEGSRLTVL.